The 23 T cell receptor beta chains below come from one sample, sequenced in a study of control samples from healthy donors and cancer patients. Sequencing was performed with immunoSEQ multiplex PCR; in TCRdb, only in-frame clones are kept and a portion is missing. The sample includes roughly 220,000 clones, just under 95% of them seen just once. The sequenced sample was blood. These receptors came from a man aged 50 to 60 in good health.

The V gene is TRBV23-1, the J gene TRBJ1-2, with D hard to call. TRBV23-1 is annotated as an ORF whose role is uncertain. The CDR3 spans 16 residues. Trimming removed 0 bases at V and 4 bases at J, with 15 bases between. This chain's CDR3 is CASSQSISPRPYGYTF. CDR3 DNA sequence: TGCGCCAGCAGTCAATCCATCAGCCCGAGACCCTATGGCTACACCTTC.

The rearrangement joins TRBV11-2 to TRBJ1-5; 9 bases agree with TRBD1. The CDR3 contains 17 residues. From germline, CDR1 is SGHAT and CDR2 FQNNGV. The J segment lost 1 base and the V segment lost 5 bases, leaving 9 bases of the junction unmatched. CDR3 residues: CASSRDRVGLSNQPQHF. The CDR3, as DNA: TGTGCCAGCAGCCGGGACAGGGTAGGTTTGAGCAATCAGCCCCAGCATTTT.

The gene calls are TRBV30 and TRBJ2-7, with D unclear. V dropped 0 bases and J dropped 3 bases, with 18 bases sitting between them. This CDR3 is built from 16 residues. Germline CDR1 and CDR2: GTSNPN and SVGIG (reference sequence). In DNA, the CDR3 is TGTGCCTGGAGTGTATCATTGGCCAATATAGTCTACGAGCAGTACTTC. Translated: CAWSVSLANIVYEQYF.

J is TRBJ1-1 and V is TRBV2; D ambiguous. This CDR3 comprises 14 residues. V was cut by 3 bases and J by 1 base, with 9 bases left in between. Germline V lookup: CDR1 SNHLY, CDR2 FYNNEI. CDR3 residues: CASSEVVQNTEAFF. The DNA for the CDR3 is TGTGCCAGCAGTGAGGTTGTCCAGAACACTGAAGCTTTCTTT.

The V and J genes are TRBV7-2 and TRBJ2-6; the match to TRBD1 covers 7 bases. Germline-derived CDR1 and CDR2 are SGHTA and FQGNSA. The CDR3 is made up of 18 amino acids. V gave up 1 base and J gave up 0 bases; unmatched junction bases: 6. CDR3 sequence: CASSLVGTVNSGANVLTF. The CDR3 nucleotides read TGTGCCAGCAGCTTAGTTGGGACAGTGAACTCTGGGGCCAACGTCCTGACTTTC.

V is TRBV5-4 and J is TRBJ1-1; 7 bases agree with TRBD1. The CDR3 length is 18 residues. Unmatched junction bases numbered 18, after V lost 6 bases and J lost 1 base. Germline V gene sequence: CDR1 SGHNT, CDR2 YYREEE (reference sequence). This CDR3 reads CASNSRTGQSLKNTEAFF. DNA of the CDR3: TGTGCCAGCAACTCCCGGACAGGTCAGAGCCTTAAGAACACTGAAGCTTTCTTT.

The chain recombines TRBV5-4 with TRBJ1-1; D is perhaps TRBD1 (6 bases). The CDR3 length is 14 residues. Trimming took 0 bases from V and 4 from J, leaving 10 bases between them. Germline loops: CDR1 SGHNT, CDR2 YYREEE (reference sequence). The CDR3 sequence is CASSLAGGGTEAFF. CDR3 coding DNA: TGTGCCAGCAGCTTGGCCGGGGGCGGCACTGAAGCTTTCTTT.

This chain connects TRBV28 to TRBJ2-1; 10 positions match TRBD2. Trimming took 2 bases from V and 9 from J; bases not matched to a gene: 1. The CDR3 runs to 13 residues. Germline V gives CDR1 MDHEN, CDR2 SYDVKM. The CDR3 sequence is CASSLTSGAEQFF. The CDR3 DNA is TGTGCCAGCAGTTTAACTAGCGGGGCTGAGCAGTTCTTC.

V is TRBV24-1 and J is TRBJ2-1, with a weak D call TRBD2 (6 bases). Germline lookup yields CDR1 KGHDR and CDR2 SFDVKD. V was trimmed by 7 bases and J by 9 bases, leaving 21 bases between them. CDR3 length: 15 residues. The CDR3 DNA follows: TGTGCCACCAGCGTACCGGGGGAAATCCGGGCTGAGCAGTTCTTC. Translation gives CATSVPGEIRAEQFF.

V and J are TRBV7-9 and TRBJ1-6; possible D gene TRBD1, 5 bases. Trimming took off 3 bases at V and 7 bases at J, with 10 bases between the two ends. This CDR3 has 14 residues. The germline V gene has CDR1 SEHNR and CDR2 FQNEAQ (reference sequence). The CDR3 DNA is TGTGCCAGCAGCTTCCAGACAGCAAATTCACCCCTCCACTTT. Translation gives CASSFQTANSPLHF.

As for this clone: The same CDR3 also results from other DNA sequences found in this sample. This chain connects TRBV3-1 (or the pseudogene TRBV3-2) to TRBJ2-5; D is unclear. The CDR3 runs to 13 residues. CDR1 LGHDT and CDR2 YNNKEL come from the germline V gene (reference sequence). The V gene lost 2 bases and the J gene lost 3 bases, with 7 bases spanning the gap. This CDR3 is CASSQRGEETQYF. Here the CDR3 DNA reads TGTGCCAGCAGCCAACGCGGAGAAGAGACCCAGTACTTC.

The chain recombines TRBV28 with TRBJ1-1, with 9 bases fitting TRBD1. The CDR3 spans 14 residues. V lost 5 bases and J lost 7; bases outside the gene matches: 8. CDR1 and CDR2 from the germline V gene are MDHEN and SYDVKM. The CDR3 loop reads CASSIIQGAGEAFF. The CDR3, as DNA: TGTGCCAGCAGTATCATACAGGGGGCTGGTGAAGCTTTCTTT.

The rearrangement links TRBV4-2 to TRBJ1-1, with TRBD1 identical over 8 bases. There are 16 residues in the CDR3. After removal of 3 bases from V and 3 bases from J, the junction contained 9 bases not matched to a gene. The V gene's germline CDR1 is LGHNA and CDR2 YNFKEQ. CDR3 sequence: CASSQEPDREDTEAFF. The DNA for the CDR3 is TGTGCCAGCAGCCAGGAACCGGACAGGGAGGACACTGAAGCTTTCTTT.

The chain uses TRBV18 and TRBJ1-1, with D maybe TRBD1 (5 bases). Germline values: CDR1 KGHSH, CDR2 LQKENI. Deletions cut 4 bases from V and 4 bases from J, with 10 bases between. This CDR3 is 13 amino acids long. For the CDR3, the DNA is TGTGCCAGCTCACAACTCGACAGCACTGAAGCTTTCTTT. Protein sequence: CASSQLDSTEAFF.

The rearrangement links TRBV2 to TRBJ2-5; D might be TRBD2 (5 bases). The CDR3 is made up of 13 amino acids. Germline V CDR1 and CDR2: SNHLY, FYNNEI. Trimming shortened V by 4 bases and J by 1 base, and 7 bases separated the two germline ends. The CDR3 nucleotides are TGTGCCAGCAGTGGAGGGAGCCAAGAGACCCAGTACTTC. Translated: CASSGGSQETQYF. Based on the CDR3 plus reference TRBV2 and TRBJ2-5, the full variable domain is EPEVTQTPSHQVTQMGQEVILRCVPISNHLYFYWYRQILGQKVEFLVSFYNNEISEKSEIFDDQFSVERPDGSNFTLKIRSTKLEDSAMYFCASSGGSQETQYFGPGTRLLVL.

The CDR3 DNA is TGTGCCAGCAGCCCGGACAGGACAAATTCACCCCTCCACTTT. It translates to CASSPDRTNSPLHF. The V and J genes are TRBV7-9 and TRBJ1-6; 7 nucleotides align to TRBD1. Germline assignment: CDR1 SEHNR and CDR2 FQNEAQ (reference sequence). J was trimmed by 7 bases and V by 5 bases; bases with no gene match: 5. The CDR3 spans 14 residues.

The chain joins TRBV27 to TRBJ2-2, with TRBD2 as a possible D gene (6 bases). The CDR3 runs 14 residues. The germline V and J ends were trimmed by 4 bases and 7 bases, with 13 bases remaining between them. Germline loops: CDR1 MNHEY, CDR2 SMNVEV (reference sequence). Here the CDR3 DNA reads TGTGCCAGCAGTTGGAGGGGTTGGGGCGGGGAGCTGTTTTTT. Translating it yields CASSWRGWGGELFF.

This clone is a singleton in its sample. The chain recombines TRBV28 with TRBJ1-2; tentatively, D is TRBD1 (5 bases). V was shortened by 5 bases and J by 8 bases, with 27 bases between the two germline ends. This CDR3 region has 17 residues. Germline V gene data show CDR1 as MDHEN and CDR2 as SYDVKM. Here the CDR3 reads CASSGRGSGSISAGYTF. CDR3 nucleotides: TGTGCCAGCAGTGGCCGGGGGTCAGGGTCGATATCCGCGGGCTACACCTTC.

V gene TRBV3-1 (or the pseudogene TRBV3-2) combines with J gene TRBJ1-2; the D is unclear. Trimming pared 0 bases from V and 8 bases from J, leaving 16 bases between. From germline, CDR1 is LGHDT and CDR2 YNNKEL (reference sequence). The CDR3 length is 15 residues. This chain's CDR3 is CASSQDQGFSEGYTF. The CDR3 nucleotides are TGTGCCAGCAGCCAAGATCAAGGATTCTCGGAAGGCTACACCTTC.

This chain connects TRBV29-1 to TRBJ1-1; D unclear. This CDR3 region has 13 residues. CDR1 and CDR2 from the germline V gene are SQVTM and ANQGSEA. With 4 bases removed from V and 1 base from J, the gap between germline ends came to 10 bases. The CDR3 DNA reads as TGCAGCGTTGCCGGAGGCCGGAACACTGAAGCTTTCTTT. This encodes CSVAGGRNTEAFF.

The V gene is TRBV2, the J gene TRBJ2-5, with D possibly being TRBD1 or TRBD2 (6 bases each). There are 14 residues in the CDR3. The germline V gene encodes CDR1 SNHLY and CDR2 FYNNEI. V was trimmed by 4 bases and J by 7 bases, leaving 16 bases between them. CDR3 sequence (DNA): TGTGCCAGCAGTGGCCGGGCAGGGGAGGTGACCCAGTACTTC. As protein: CASSGRAGEVTQYF.

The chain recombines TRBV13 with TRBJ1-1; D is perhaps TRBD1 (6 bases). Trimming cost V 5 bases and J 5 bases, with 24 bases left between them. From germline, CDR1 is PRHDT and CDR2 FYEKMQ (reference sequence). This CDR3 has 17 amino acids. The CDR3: CASSRTGAGGASTEAFF. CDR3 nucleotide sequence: TGTGCCAGCAGCCGAACGGGGGCCGGGGGCGCGTCTACTGAAGCTTTCTTT.

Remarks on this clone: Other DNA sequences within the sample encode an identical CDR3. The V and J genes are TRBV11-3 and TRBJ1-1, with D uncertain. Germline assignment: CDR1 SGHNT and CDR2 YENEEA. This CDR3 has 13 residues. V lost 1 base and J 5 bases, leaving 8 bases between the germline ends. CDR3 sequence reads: CASSLGPGTEAFF. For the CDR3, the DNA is TGTGCCAGCAGCTTAGGTCCGGGGACTGAAGCTTTCTTT.